The source of this T cell receptor (beta chain) is a study of T-cell memory formation after mild COVID-19. Study-level points and caveats: Within pre-infection memory, some responding clones were found, suggesting cross-reactive memory joined. Second-wave clones that peaked on day 37 lacked confirmed SARS-CoV-2 specificity. Contracting CD4+ clones sat mainly in CM and EM; CD8+ in EMRA.

The V gene's germline CDR1 is SEHNR and CDR2 FQNEAQ (reference sequence). V trimming: 5 bases; J trimming: 1 base; junction bases outside the gene matches: 4. The CDR3 is 14 residues long. Sample barcodes and UMIs were carried by the TCR alpha and TCR beta cDNA libraries that 5'RACE generated with constant-segment primers. TCRdb re-analysed the 5' RACE reads in MiXCR, keeping a single row per CDR3 protein. The sample lists roughly 190,000 distinct CDR3 sequences, more than 9% occurring once. With regard to this clonotype: Its antigen is unknown.

V gene TRBV7-9 combines with J gene TRBJ1-1, with TRBD1 identical over 7 bases. The sequence came from a young man who had mild COVID-19 (a few samples of this study predate the infection). Cell type and time point are not known. Sequenced: PBMCs or a T cell subset sorted from them (not recorded which). The CDR3 coding sequence is TGTGCCAGCAGCGCGACAGGGAGGAACACTGAAGCTTTCTTT. This sequence encodes CASSATGRNTEAFF.